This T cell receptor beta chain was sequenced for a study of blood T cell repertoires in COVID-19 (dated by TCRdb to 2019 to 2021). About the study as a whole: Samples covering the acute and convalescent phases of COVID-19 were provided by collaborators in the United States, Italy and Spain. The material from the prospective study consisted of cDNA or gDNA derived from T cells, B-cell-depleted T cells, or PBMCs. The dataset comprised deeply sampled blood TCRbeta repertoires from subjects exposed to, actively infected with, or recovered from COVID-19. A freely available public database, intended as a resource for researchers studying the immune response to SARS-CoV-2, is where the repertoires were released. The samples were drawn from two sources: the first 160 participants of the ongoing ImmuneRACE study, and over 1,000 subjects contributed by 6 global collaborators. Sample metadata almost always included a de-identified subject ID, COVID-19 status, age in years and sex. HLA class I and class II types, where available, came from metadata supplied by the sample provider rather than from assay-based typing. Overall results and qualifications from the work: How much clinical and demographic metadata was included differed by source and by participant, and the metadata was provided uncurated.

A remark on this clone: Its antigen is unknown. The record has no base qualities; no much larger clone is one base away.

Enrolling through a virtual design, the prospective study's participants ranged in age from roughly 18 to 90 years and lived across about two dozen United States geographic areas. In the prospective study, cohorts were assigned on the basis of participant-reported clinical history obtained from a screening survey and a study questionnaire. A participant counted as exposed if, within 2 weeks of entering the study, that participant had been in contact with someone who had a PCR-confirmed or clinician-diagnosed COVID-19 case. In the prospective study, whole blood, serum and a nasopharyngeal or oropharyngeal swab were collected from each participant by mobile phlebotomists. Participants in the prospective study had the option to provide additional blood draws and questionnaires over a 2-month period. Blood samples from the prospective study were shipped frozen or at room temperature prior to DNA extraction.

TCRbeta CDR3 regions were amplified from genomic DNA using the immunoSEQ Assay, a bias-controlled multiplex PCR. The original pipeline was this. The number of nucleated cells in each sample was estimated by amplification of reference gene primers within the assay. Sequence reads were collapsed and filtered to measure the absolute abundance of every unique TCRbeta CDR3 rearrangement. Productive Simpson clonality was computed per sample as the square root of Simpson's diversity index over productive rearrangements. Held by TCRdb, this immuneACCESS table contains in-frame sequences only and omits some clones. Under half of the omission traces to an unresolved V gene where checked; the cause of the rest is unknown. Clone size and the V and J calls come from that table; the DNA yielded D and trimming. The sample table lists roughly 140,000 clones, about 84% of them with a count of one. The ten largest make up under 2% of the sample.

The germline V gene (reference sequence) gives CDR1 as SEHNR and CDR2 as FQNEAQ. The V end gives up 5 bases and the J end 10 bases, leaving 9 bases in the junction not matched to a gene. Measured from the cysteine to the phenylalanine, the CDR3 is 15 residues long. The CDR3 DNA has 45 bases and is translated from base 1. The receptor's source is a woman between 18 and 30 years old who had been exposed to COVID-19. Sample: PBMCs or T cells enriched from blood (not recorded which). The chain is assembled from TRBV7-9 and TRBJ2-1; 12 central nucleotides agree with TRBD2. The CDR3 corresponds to CASSPWTSGDWEQFF. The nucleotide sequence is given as TGTGCCAGCAGCCCGTGGACTAGCGGGGACTGGGAGCAGTTCTTC.